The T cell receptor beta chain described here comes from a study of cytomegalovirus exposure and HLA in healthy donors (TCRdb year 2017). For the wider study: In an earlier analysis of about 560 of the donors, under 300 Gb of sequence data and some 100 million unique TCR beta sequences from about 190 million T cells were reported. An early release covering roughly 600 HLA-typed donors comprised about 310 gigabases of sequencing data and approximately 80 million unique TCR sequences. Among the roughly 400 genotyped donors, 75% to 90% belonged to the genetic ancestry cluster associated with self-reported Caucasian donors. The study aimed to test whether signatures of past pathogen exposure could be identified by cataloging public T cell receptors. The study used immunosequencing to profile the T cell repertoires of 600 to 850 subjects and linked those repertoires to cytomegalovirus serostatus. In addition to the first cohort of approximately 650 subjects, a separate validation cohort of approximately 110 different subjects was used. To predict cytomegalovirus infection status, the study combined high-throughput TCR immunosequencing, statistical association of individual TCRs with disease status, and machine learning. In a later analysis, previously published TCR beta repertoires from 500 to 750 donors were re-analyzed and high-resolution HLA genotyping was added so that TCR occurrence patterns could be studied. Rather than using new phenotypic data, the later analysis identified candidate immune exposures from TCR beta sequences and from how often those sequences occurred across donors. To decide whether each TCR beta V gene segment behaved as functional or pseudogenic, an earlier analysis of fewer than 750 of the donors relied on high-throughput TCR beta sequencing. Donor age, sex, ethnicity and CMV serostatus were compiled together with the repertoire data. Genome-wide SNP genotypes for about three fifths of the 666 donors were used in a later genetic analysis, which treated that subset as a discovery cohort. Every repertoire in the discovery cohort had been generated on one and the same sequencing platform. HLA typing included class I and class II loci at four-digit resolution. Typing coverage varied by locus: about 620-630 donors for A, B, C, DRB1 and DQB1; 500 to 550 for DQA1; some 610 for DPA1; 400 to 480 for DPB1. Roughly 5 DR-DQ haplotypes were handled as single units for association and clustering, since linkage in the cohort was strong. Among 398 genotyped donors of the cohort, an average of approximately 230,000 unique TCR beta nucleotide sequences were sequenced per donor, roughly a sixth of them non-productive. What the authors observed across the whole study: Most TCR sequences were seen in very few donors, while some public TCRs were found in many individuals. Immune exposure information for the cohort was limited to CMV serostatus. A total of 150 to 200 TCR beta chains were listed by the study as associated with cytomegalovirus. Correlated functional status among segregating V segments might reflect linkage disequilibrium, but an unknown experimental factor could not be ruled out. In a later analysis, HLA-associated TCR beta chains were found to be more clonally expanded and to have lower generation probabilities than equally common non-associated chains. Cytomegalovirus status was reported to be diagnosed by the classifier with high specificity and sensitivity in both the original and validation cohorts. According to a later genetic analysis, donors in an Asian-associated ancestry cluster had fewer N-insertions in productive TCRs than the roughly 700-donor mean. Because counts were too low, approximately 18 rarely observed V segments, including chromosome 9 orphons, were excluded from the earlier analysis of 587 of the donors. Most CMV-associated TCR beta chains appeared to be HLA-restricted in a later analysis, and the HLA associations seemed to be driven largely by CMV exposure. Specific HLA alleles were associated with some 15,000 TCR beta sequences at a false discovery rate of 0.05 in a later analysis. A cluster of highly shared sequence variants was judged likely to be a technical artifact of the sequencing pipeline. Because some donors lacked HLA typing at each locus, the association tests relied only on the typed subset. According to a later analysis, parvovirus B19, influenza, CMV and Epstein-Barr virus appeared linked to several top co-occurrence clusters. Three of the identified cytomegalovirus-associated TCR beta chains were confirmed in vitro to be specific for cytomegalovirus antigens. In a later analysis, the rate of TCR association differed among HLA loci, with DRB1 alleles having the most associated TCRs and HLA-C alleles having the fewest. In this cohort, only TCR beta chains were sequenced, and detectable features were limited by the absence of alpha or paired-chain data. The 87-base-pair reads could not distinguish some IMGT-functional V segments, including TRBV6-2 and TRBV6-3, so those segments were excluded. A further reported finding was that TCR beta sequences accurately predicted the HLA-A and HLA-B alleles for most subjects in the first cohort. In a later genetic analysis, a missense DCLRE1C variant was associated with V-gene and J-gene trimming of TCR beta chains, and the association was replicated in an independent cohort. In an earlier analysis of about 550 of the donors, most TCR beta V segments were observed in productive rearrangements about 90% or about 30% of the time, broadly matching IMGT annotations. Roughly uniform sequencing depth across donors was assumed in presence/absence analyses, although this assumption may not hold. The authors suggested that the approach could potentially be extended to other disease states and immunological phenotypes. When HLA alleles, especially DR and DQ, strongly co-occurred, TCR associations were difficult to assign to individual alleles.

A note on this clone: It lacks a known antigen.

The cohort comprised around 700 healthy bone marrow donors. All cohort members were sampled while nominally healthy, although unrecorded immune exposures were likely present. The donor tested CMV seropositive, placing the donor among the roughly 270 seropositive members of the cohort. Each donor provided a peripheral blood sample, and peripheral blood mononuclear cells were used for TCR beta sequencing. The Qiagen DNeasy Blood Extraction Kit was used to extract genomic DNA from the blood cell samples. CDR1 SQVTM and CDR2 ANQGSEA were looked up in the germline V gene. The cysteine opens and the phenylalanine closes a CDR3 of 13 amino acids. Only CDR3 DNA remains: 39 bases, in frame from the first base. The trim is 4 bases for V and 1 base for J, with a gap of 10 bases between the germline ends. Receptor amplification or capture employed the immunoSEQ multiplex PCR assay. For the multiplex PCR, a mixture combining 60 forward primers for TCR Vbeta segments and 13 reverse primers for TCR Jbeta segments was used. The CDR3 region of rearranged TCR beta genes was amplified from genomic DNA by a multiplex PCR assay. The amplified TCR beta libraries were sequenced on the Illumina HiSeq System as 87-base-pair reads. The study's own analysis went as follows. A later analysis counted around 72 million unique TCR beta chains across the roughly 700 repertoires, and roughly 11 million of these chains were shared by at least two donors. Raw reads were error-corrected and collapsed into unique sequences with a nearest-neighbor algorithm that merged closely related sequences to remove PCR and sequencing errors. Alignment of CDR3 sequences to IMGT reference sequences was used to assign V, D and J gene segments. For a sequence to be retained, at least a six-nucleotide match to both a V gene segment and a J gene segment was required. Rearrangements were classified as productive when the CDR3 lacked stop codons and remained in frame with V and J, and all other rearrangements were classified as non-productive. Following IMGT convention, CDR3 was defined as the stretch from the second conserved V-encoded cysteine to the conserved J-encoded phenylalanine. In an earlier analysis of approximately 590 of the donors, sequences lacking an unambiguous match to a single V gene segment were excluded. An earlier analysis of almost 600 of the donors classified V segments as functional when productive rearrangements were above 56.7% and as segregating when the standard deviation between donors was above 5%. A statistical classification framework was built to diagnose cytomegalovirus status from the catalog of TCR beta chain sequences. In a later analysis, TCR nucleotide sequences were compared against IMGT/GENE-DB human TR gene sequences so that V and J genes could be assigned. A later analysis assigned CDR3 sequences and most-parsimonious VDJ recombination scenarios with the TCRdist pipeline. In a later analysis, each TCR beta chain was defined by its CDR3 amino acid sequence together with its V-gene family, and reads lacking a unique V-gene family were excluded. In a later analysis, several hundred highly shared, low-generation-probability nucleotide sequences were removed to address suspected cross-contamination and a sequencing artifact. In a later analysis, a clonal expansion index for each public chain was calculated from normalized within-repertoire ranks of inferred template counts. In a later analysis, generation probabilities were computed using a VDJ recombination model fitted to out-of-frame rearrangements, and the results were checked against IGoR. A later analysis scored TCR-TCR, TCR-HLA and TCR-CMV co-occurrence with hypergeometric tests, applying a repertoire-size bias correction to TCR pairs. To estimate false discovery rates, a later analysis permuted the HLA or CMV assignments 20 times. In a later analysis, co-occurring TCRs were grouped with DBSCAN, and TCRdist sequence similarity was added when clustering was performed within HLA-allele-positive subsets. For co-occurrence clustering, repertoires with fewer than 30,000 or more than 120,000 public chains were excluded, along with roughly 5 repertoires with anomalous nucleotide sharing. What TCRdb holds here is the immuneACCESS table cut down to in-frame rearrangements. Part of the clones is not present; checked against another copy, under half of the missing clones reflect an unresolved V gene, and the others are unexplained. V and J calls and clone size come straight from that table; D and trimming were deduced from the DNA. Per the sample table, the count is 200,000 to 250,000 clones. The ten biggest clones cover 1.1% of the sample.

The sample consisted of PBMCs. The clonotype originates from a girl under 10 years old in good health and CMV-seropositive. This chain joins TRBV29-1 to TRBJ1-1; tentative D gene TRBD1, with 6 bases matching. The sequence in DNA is TGCAGCGTTGTGGGACAACCGAACACTGAAGCTTTCTTT. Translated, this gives CSVVGQPNTEAFF.